Here is one TCR beta chain with its context. This sample was taken from a study of T cell responses to AZD1222 COVID-19 vaccine. V lost 5 bases, J lost 8 bases, and 5 bases stayed unmatched. The CDR3 has 15 residues. The germline gives CDR1 SGHTA, CDR2 FQGNSA. Assay: immunoSEQ multiplex PCR; the TCRdb copy retains only in-frame clones and omits some. Among 150,000 or so clones listed, roughly 92% were seen once. The sequences come from peripheral blood, collected on day 0 of AZD1222 vaccination. The source of this sequence is an adult in good health. This sequence joins TRBV7-2 and TRBJ2-1; 14 bases match TRBD2. In DNA, the CDR3 is TGTGCCAGCAGCCCGGGACTAGCGGGAGAACATGAGCAGTTCTTC. This gives the protein CASSPGLAGEHEQFF. Full variable domain (remainder filled in from reference TRBV7-2 and TRBJ2-1): GAGVSQSPSNKVTEKGKDVELRCDPISGHTALYWYRQSLGQGLEFLIYFQGNSAPDKSGLPSDRFSAERTGGSVSTLTIQRTQQEDSAVYLCASSPGLAGEHEQFFGPGTRLTVL.